This TCR beta chain emerged from a study of cytotoxic CD8 clonotypes in ibrutinib-treated CLL. On the study more broadly: Across the patients, 11 were relapsed/refractory, 15 treatment-naive and 17 to 18 IGHV unmutated. Average yields of 255,043 productive templates and 94,082 productive rearrangements characterized the samples. Once patients had received a median approximately twelve months of treatment, range 6 to 36, response samples were obtained. Findings and limits, study-wide: Patients showed higher baseline clonality than age-matched healthy donors, and it tracked circulating CD8+ T-cell counts.

A word on this clone: Its antigen is undetermined.

The V segment lost 5 bases and the J segment 1 base; nucleotides outside the gene matches: 5. CDR3 length: 13 amino acids. The germline gives CDR1 GTSNPN, CDR2 SVGIG (reference sequence). The method was immunoSEQ multiplex PCR; TCRdb's version includes in-frame clones alone and lacks a portion of them. The data contain approximately 140,000 clones, 60% to 80% of them singletons. This clonotype was sampled from a human donor with chronic lymphocytic leukemia. The V gene is TRBV30, the J gene TRBJ2-7, with 7 bases aligning to TRBD1. The sequencing here drew on PBMCs, taken after 12 months of ibrutinib treatment. CDR3 sequence (DNA): TGTGCCTGGGAGGGACAGTCTTCCTACGAGCAGTACTTC. Residues: CAWEGQSSYEQYF.